This TCR beta chain was recovered during a study of PD-1 blockade in classical Hodgkin lymphoma. Findings and caveats of the study: Causes of the repertoire differences remain undefined, possibly disease activity or prior therapy.

Sequencing used immunoSEQ multiplex PCR; TCRdb keeps in-frame clones, though not all of them. The sample lists about 41,000 clones; approximately 90% were seen once. Note on this clone: Its antigen remains unidentified.

In every patient, relapse followed autologous stem cell transplantation, while exposure to brentuximab vedotin differed. Germline V gives CDR1 SGHVS, CDR2 FQNEAQ. Trimming at V came to 4 bases and at J to 5 bases, leaving 7 bases not matched to a gene. The CDR3 covers 18 residues. The TCR was taken from a human donor with classical Hodgkin lymphoma. The sequences come from peripheral blood mononuclear cells (PBMCs), collected before the second cycle of nivolumab. The chain links TRBV7-8 to TRBJ2-2; 16 positions match TRBD2. CDR3 coding DNA: TGTGCCAGCAGCTCGGGACTAGCGGGGGGGCATAAGACCGGGGAGCTGTTTTTT. It is translated as CASSSGLAGGHKTGELFF. The whole variable domain, remainder taken from reference TRBV7-8 and TRBJ2-2, is GAGVSQSPRYKVAKRGQDVALRCDPISGHVSLFWYQQALGQGPEFLTYFQNEAQLDKSGLPSDRFFAERPEGSVSTLKIQRTQQEDSAVYLCASSSGLAGGHKTGELFFGEGSRLTVL.